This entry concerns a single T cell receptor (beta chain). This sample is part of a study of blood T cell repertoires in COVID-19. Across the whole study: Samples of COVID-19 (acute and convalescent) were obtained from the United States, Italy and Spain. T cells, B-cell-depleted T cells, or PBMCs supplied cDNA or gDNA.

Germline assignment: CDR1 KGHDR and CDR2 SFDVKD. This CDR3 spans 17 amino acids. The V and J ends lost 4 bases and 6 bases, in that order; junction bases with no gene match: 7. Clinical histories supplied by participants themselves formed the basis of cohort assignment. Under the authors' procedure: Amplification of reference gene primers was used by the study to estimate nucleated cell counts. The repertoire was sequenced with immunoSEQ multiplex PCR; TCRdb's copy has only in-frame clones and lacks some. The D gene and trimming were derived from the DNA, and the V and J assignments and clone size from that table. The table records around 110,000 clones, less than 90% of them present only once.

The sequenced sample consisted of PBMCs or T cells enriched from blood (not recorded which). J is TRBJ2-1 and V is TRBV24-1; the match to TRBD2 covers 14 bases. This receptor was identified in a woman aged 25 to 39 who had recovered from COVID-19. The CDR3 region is CATSELGLAGVPNEQFF. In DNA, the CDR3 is TGTGCCACCAGTGAATTGGGACTAGCGGGAGTCCCCAATGAGCAGTTCTTC.